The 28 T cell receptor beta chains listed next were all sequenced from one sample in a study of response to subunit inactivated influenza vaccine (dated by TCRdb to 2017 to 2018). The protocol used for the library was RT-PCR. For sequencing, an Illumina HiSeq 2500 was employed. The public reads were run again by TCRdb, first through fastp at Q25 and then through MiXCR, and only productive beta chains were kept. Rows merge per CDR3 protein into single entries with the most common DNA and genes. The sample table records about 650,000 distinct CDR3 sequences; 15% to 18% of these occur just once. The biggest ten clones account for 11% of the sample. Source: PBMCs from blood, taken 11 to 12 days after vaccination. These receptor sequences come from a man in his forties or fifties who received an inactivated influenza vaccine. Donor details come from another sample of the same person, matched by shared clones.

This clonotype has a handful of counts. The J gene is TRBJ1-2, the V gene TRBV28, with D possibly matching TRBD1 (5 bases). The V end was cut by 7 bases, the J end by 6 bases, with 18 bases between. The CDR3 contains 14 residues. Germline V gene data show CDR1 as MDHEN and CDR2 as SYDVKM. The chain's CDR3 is CASTLGVGRHGYTF. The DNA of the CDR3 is TGTGCCAGCACCCTGGGGGTAGGGCGCCATGGCTACACCTTC.

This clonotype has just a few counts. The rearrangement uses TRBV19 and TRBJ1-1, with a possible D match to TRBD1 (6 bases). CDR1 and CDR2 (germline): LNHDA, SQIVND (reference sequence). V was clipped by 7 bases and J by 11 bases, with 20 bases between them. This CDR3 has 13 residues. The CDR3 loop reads CASITTGLSLAFF. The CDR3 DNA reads TGTGCCAGTATCACCACAGGGTTATCCTTGGCTTTCTTT.

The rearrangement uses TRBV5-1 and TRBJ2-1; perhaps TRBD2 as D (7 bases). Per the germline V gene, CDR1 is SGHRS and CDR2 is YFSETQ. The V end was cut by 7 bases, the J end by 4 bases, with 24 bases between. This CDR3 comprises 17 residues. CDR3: CASGPTGGRPPYNEQFF. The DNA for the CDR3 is TGCGCCAGCGGCCCGACGGGGGGCCGTCCGCCTTACAATGAGCAGTTCTTC.

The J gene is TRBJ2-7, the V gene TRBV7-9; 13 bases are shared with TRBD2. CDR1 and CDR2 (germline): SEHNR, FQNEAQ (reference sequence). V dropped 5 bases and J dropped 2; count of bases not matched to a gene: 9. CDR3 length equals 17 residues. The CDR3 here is CASSPRTSGRLTYEQYF. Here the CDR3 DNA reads TGTGCCAGCAGCCCACGGACTAGCGGGAGATTAACCTACGAGCAGTACTTC.

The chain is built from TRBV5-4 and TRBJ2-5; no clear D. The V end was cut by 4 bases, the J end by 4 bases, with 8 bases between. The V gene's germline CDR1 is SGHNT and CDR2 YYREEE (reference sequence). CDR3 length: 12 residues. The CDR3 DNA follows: TGTGCCAGCAGCGCCGACGGAGAGACCCAGTACTTC. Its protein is CASSADGETQYF.

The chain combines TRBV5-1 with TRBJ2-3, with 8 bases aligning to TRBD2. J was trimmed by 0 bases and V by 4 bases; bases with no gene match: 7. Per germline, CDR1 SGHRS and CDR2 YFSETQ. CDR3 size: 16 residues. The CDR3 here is CASSPPSSGSTDTQYF. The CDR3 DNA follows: TGCGCCAGCAGCCCGCCCTCTAGCGGGAGCACAGATACGCAGTATTTT.

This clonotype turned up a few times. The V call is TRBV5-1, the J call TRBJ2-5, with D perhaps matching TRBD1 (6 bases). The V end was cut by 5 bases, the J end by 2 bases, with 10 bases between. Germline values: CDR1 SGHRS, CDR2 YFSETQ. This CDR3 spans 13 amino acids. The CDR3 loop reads CASRFGTQETQYF. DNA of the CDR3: TGCGCCAGCAGATTCGGGACACAAGAGACCCAGTACTTC.

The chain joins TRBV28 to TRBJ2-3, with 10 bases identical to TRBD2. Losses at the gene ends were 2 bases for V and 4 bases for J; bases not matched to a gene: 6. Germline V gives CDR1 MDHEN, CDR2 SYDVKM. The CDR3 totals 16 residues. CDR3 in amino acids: CASSLRSGRGADTQYF. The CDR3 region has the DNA TGTGCCAGCAGTTTACGAAGCGGGAGGGGGGCAGATACGCAGTATTTT.

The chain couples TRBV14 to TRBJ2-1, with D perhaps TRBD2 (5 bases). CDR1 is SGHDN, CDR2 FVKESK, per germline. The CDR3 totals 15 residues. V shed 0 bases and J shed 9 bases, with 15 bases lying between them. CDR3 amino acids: CASSQDRLGSGEQFF. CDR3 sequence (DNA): TGTGCCAGCAGCCAAGATCGGTTGGGGAGCGGTGAGCAGTTCTTC. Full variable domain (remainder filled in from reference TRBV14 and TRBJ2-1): EAGVTQFPSHSVIEKGQTVTLRCDPISGHDNLYWYRRVMGKEIKFLLHFVKESKQDESGMPNNRFLAERTGGTYSTLKVQPAELEDSGVYFCASSQDRLGSGEQFFGPGTRLTVL.

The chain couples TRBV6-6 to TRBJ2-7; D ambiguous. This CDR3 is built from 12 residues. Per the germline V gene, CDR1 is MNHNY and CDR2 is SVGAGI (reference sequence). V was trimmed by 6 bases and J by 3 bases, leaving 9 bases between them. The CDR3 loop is CASSPQLYEQYF. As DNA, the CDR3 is TGTGCCAGCAGCCCGCAACTCTACGAGCAGTACTTC.

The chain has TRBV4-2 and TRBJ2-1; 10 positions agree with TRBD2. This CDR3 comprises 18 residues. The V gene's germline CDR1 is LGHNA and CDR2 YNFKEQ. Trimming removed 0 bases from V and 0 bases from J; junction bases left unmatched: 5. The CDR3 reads CASSQDFLAGVSYNEQFF. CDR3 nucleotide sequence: TGTGCCAGCAGCCAAGATTTCCTAGCGGGGGTCTCCTACAATGAGCAGTTCTTC.

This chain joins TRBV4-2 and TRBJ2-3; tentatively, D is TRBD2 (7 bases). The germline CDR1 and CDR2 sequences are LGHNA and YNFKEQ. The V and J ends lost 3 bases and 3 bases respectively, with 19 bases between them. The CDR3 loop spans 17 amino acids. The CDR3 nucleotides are TGTGCCAGCAGCCAGGGGACGGGGGGCCTGGCTACAGATACGCAGTATTTT. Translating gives CASSQGTGGLATDTQYF.

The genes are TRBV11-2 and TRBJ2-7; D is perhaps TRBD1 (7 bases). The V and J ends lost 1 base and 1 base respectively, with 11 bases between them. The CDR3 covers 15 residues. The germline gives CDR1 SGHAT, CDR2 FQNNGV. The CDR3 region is CASSLGRGRSYEQYF. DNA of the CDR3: TGTGCCAGCAGCTTAGGGAGGGGGCGATCCTACGAGCAGTACTTC.

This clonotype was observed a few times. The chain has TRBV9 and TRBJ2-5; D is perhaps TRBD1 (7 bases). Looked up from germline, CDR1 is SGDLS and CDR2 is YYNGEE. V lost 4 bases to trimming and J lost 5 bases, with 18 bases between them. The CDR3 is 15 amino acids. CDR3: CASSPAGGLKETQYF. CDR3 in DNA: TGTGCCAGCAGCCCCGCAGGGGGGTTAAAGGAGACCCAGTACTTC.

DNA for the CDR3: TGCGGTGGTCTTGGCGGAACCGGCACAGATACGCAGTATTTT. It encodes CGGLGGTGTDTQYF. This chain connects TRBV20-1 to TRBJ2-3; D is unresolved. This CDR3 spans 14 amino acids. Germline assignment: CDR1 DFQATT and CDR2 SNEGSKA (reference sequence).

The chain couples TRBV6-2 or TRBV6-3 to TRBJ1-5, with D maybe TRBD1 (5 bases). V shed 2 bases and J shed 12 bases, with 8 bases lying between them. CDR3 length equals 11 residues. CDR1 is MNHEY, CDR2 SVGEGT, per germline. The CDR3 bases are TGTGCCAGCAGTTACCCGGGACTCCAGCATTTT. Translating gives CASSYPGLQHF.

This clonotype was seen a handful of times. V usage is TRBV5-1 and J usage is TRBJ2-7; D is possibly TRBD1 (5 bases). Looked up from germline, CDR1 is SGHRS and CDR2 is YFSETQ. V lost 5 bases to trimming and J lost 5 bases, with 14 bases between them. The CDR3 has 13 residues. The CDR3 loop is CASRMTEQHEQYF. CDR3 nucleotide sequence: TGCGCCAGCAGGATGACAGAACAGCACGAGCAGTACTTC.

CDR3 sequence reads: CSARDGTVSPDTQYF. The CDR3 DNA sequence: TGCAGTGCTAGAGACGGGACAGTTAGCCCAGATACGCAGTATTTT. The chain joins TRBV20-1 to TRBJ2-3; 7 nucleotides align to TRBD1. Trimming cost V 0 bases and J 4 bases; bases outside gene matches: 7. Germline-derived CDR1 and CDR2 are DFQATT and SNEGSKA (reference sequence). This CDR3 has 15 amino acids.

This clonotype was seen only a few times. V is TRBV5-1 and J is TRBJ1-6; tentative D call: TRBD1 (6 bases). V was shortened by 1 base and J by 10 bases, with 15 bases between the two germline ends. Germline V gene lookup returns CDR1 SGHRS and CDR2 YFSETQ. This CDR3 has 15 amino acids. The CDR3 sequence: CASSLLTGEQSPLHF. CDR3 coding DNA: TGCGCCAGCAGCTTGTTGACAGGAGAACAATCACCCCTCCACTTT.

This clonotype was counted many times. CDR3 amino acids: CASRKGQGYSNQPQHF. The CDR3 region has the DNA TGTGCCAGCAGAAAGGGACAGGGCTATAGCAATCAGCCCCAGCATTTT. This chain uses TRBV12-3 or TRBV12-4 with TRBJ1-5; 9 bases are shared with TRBD1. The CDR3 extends over 16 amino acids. Losses at the gene ends were 6 bases for V and 0 bases for J; bases not matched to a gene: 6.

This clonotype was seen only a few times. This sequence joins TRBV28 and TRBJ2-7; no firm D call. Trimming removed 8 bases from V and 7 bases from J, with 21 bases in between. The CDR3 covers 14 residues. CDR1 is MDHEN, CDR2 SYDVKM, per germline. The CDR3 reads CASRRPVHREEQYF. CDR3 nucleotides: TGTGCCAGCCGCCGCCCAGTGCACCGCGAGGAGCAGTACTTC.

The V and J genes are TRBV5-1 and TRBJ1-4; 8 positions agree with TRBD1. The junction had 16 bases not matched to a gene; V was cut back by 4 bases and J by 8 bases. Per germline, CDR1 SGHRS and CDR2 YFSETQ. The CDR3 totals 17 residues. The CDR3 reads CASSAIGTGAEGEKLFF. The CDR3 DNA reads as TGCGCCAGCAGCGCTATAGGGACAGGCGCCGAGGGGGAAAAACTGTTTTTT.

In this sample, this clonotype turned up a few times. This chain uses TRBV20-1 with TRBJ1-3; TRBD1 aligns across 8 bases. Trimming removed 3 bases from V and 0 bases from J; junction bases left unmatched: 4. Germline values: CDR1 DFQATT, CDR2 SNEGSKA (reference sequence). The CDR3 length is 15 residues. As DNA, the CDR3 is TGCAGTGCTAGCGATACAGGGGGCTCTGGAAACACCATATATTTT. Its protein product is CSASDTGGSGNTIYF.

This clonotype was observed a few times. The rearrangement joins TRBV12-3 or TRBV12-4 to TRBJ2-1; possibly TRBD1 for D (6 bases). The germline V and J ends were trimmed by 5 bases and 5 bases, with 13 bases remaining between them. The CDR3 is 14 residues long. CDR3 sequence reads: CASSPGHGNNEQFF. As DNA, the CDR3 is TGTGCCAGCAGTCCGGGACATGGTAACAATGAGCAGTTCTTC.

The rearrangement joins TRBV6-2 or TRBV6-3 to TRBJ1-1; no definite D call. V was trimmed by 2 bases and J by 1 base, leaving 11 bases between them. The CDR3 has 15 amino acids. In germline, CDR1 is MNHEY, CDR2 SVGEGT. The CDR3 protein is CASSYPGLSNTEAFF. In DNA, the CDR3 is TGTGCCAGCAGTTACCCCGGACTCTCGAACACTGAAGCTTTCTTT.

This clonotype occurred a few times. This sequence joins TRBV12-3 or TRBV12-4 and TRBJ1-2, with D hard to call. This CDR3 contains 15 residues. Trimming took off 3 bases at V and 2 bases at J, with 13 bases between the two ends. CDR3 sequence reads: CASSFTGKGNYGYTF. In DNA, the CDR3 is TGTGCCAGCAGTTTCACCGGGAAAGGAAACTATGGCTACACCTTC.

The CDR3, as DNA: TGTGCCAGCAGGTTCCACCCCGGGACAGGGGGCGTCGAGCAGTACTTC. Translated, it gives CASRFHPGTGGVEQYF. The V gene is TRBV28, the J gene TRBJ2-7; the match to TRBD1 covers 12 bases. The CDR3 has 16 amino acids. Unmatched junction bases numbered 12, after V lost 6 bases and J lost 6 bases. The germline gives CDR1 MDHEN, CDR2 SYDVKM.

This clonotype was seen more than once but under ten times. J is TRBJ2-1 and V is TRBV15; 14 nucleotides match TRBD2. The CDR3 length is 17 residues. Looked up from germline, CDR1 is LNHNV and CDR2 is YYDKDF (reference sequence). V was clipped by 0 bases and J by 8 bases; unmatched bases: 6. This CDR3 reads CATSRDRLAGGMDEQFF. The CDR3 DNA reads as TGTGCCACCAGCAGAGATCGACTAGCGGGAGGGATGGATGAGCAGTTCTTC.